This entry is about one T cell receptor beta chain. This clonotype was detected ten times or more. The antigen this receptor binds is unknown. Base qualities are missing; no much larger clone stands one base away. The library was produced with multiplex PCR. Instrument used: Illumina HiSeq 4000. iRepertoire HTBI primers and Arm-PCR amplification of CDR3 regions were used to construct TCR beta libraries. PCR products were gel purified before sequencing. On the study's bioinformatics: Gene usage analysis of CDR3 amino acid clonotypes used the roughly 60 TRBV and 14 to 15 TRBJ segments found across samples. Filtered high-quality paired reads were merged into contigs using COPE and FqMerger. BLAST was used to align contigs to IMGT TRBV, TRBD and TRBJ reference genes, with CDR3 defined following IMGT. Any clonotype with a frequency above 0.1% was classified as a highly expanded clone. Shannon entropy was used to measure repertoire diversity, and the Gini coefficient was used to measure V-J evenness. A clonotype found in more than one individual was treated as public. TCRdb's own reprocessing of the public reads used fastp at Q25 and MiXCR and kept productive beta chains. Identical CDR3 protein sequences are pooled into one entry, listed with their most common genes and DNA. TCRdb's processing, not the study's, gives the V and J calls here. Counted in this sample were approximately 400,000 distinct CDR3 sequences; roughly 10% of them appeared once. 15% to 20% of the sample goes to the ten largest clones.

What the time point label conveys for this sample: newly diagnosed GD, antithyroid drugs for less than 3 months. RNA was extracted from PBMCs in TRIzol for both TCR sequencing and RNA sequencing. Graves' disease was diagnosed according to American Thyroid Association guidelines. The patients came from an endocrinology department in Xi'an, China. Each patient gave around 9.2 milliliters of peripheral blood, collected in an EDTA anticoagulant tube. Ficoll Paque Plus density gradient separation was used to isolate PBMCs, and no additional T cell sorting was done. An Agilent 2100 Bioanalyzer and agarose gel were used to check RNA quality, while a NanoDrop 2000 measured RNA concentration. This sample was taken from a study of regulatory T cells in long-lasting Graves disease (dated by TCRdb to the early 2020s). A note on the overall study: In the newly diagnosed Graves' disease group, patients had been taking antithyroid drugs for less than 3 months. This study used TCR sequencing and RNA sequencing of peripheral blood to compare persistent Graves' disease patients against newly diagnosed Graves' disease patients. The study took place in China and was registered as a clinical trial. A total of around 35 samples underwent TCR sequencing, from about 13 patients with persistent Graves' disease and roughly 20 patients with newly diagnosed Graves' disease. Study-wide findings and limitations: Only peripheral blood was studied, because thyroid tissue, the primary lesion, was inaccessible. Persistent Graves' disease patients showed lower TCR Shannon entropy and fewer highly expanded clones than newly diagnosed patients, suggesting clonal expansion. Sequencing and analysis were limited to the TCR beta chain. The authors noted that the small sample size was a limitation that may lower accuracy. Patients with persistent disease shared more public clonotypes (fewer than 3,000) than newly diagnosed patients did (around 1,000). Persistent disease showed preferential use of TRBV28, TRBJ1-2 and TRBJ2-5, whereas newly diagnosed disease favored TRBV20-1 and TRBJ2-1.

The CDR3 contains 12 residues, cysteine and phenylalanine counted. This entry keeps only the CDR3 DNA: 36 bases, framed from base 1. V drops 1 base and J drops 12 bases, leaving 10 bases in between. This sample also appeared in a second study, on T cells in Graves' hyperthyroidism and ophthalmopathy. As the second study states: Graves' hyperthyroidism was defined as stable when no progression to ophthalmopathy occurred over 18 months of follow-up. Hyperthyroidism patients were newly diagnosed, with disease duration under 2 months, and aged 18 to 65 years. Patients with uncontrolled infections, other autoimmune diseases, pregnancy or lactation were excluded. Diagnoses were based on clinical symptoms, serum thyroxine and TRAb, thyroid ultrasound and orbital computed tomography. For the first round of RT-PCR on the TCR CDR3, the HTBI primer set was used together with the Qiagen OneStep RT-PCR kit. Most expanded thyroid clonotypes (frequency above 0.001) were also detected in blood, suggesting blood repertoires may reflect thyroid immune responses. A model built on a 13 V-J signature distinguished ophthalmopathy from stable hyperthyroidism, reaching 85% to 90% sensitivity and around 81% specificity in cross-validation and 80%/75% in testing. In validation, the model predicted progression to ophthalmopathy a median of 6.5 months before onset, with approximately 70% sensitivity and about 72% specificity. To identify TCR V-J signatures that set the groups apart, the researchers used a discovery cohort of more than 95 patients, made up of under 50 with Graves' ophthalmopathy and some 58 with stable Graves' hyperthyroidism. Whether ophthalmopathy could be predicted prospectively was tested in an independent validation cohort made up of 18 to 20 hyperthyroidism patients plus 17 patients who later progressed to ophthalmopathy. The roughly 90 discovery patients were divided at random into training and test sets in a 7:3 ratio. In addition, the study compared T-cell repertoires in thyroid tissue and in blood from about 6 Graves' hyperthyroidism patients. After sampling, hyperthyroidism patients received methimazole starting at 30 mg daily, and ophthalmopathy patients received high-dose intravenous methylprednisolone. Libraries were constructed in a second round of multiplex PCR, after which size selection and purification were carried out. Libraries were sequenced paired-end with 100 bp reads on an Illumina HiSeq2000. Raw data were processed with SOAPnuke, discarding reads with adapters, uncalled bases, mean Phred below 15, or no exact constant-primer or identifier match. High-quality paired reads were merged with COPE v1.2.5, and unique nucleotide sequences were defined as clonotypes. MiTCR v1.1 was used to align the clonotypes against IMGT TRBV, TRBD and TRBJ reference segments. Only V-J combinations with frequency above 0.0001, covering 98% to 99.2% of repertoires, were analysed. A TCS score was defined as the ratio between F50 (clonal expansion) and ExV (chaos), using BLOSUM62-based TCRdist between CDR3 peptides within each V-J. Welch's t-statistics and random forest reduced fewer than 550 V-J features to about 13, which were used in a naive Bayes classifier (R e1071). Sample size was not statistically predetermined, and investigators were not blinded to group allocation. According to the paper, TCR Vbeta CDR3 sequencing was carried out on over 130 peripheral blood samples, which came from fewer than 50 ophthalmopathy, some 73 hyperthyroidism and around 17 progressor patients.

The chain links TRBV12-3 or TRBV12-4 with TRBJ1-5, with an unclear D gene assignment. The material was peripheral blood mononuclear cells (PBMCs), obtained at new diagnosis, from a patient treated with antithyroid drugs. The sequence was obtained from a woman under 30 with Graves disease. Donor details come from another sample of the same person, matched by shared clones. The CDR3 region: CASSLVGIFQHF. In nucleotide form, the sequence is TGTGCCAGCAGTTTAGTCGGGATCTTCCAGCATTTT.